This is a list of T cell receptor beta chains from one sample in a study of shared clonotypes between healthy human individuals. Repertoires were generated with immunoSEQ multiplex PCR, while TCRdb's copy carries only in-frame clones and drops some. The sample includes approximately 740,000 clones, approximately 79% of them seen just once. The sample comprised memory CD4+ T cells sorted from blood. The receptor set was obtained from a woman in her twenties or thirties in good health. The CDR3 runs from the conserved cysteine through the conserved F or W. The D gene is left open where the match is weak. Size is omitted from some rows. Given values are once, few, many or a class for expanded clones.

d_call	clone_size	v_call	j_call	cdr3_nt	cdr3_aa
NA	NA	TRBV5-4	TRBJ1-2	TGTGCCAGCAGCCTCGACAACAGGGCCCGGGGCTACACCTTC	CASSLDNRARGYTF
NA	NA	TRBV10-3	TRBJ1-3	TGTGCCTCCCAGACAGGTGTTTCTGGAAACACCATATATTTT	CASQTGVSGNTIYF
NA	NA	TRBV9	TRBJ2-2	TGTGCCAGCAGCTCCCGGAGGGTCCCGAACACCGGGGAGCTGTTTTTT	CASSSRRVPNTGELFF
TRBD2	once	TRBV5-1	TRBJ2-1	TGCGCCAGCAGCTTGATGGGACTAGCGGGGAACAATGAGCAGTTCTTC	CASSLMGLAGNNEQFF
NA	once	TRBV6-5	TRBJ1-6	TGTGCCAGCAGTTACTCCGAGGGTAGGAGGAATTCACCCCTCCACTTT	CASSYSEGRRNSPLHF
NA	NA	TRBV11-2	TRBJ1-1	TGTGCCAGCAGCTTAAGCACGAACACTGAAGCTTTCTTT	CASSLSTNTEAFF
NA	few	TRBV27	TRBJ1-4	TGTGCCAGCAGTACCCAACAAGCAGGTAATGAAAAACTGTTTTTT	CASSTQQAGNEKLFF
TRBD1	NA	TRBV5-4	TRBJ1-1	TGTGCCAGCAGCTTGGATTTAGGGGGCTCCACTGAAGCTTTCTTT	CASSLDLGGSTEAFF
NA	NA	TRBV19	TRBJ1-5	TGTGCCAGTAGTCCTAAGCAGGGATTTGGCAATCAGCCCCAGCATTTT	CASSPKQGFGNQPQHF
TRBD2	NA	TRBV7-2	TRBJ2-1	TGTGCCAGCAGCTTAGGGGTGGGGGGACTAGTTAGCCATGAGCAGTTCTTC	CASSLGVGGLVSHEQFF
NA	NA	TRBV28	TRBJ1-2	TGTGCCAGCAGTTTTCAGGGGATCTATGGCTACACCTTC	CASSFQGIYGYTF
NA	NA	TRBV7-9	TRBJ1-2	TGTGCCAGCAGCTACGAGACAGCTCTATATAACGGCTACACCTTC	CASSYETALYNGYTF
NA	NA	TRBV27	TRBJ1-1	TGTGCCAGCAGTTTGGACGAGAACACTGAAGCTTTCTTT	CASSLDENTEAFF
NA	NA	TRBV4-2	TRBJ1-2	TGTGCCAGCAGCCAAGAGTGGGTCACCGGCTACACCTTC	CASSQEWVTGYTF
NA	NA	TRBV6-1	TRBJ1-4	TGTGCCAGCAGTGACGGTTCCGGCAATGAAAAACTGTTTTTT	CASSDGSGNEKLFF
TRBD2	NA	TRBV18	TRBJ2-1	TGTGCCAGCTCACCACGGCGGGAGGGTGGGAATGAGCAGTTCTTC	CASSPRREGGNEQFF
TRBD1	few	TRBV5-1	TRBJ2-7	TGCGCCAGCAGCTTGAGGACAGGGTACTACGAGCAGTACTTC	CASSLRTGYYEQYF
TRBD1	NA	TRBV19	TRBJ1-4	TGTGCCAGTAGTCCTCGGAGAGGGGGCGGTCAAGGAGAAAAACTGTTTTTT	CASSPRRGGGQGEKLFF
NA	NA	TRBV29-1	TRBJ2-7	TGCAGCGTCGATATCAGGTCGACAGTGGCCTACGAGCAGTACTTC	CSVDIRSTVAYEQYF
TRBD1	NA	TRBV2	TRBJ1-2	TGTGCCAGCAGGGACGGGACAGCCGACTATGGCTACACCTTC	CASRDGTADYGYTF
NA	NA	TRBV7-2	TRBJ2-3	TGTGCCAGCAGCTTAATGGAGAGCACAGATACGCAGTATTTT	CASSLMESTDTQYF
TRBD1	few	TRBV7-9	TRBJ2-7	TGTGCCAGCAGCACCGGGACAGCTCCCTACGAGCAGTACTTC	CASSTGTAPYEQYF
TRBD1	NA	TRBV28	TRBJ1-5	TGTGCCAGCAGTTTATTAGGGGGGCAGGGGGATCAGCCCCAGCATTTT	CASSLLGGQGDQPQHF
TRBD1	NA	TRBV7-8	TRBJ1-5	TGTGCCAGCAGACCAGACAGGGTTAGCAATCAGCCCCAGCATTTT	CASRPDRVSNQPQHF
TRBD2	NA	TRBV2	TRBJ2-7	TGTGCCAGCAGGGGACTAGGGTATATTGGGCAGTACTTC	CASRGLGYIGQYF
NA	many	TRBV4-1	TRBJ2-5	TGCGCCAGCAGCCAAGTGCGGACAGGGCGGGGGTTGAAAGAGACCCAGTACTTC	CASSQVRTGRGLKETQYF
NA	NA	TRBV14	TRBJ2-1	TGTGCCAGCAGCCAGCAAGGTTTCTACAATGAGCAGTTCTTC	CASSQQGFYNEQFF
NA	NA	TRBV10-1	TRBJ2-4	TGCGCCAGCAGTGAGTCCCGGGGGGCTGCAGCCAAAAACATTCAGTACTTC	CASSESRGAAAKNIQYF
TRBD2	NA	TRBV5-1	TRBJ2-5	TGCGCCAGCAGCTTGGAGACTAGCGGGAAGACCCAGTACTTC	CASSLETSGKTQYF
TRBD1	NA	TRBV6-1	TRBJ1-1	TGTGCCAGCGGACGCCGAGGGACAGGGGATGAAGCTTTCTTT	CASGRRGTGDEAFF
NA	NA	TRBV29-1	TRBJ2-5	TGCAGCGTTGAAACAGGGGGACTAGTAGAAGAGACCCAGTACTTC	CSVETGGLVEETQYF
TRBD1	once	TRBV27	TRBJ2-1	TGTGCCAGCAGTGACTGGGACAGAGGGTCTGACAATGAGCAGTTCTTC	CASSDWDRGSDNEQFF
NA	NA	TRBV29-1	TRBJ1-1	TGCAGCGTTGAGCGCGACGTGAACACTGAAGCTTTCTTT	CSVERDVNTEAFF
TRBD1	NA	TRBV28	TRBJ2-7	TGTGCCAGCGGAACCACGGGACAGGGCTTAGGGGTCGAGCAGTACTTC	CASGTTGQGLGVEQYF